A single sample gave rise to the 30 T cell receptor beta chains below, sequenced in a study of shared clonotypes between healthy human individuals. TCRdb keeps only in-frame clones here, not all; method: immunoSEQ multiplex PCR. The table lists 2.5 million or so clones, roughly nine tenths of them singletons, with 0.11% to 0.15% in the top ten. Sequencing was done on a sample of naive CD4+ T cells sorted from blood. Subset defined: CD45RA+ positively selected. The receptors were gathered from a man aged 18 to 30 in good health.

The CDR3 region is CASRSRTSGSNEQFF. The CDR3 coding sequence is TGTGCCAGCCGATCGAGGACTAGCGGGAGTAATGAGCAGTTCTTC. The rearrangement joins TRBV7-2 to TRBJ2-1; 13 bases line up with TRBD2. The V and J ends lost 8 bases and 7 bases, in that order; junction bases with no gene match: 8. This CDR3 has 15 residues. Looked up from germline, CDR1 is SGHTA and CDR2 is FQGNSA.

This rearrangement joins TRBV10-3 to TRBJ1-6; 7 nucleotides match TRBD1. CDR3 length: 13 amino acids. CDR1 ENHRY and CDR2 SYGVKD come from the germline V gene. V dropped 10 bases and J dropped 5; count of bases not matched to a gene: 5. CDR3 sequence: CATRDSHNSPLHF. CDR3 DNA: TGTGCCACCCGGGACAGCCATAATTCACCCCTCCACTTT.

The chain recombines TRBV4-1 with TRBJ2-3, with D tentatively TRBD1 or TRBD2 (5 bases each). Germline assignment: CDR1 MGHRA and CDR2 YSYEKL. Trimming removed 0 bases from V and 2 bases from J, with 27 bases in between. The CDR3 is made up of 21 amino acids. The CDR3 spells CASSQDRAGHPEQRNTDTQYF. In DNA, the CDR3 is TGCGCCAGCAGCCAAGATAGGGCAGGACACCCCGAGCAGCGGAACACAGATACGCAGTATTTT.

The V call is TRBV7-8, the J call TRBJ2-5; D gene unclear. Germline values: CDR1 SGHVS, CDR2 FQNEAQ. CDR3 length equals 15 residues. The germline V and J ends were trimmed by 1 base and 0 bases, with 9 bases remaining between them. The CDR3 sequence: CASSLGTQYQETQYF. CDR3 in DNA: TGTGCCAGCAGCTTAGGGACGCAATACCAAGAGACCCAGTACTTC.

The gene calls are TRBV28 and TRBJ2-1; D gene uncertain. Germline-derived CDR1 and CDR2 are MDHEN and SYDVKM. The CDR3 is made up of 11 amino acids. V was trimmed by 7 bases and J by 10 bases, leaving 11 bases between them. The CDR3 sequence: CASKNPWEQFF. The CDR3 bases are TGTGCCAGCAAAAACCCGTGGGAGCAGTTCTTC.

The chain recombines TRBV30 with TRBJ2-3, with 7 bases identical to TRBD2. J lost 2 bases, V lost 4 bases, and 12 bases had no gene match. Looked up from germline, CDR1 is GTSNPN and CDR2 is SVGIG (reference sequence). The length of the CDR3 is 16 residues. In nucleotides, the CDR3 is TGTGCCTGGACCGCAGCGGGACGGAAGAACACAGATACGCAGTATTTT. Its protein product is CAWTAAGRKNTDTQYF.

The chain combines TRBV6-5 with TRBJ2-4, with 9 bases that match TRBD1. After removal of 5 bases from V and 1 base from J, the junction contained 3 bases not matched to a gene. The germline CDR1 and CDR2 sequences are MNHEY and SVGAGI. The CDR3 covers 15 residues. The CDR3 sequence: CASSPGTGAKNIQYF. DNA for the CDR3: TGTGCCAGCAGTCCTGGGACAGGGGCCAAAAACATTCAGTACTTC.

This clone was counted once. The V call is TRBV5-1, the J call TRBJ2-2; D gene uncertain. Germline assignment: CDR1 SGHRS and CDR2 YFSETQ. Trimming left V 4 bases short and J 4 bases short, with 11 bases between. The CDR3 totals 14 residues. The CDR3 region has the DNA TGCGCCAGCAGCCCGGACCCGGGCACCGGGGAGCTGTTTTTT. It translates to CASSPDPGTGELFF.

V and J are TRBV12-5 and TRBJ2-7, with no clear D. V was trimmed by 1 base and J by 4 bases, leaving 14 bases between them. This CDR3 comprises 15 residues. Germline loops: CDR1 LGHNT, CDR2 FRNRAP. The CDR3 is CASGLGPGSTYEQYF. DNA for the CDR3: TGTGCTAGTGGTTTGGGACCGGGCAGTACATACGAGCAGTACTTC.

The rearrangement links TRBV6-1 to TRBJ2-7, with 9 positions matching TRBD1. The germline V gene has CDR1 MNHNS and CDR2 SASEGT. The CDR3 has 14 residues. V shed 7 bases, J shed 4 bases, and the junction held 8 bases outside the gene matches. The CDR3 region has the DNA TGTGCCAGCACAAGACGGACAGGGGATTACGAGCAGTACTTC. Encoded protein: CASTRRTGDYEQYF.

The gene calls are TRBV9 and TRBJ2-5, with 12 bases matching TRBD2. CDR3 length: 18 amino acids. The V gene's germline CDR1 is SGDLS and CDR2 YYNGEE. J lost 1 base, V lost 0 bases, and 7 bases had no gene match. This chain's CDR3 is CASSVAGLAGGPQETQYF. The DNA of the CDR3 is TGTGCCAGCAGCGTAGCGGGGCTAGCGGGAGGGCCCCAAGAGACCCAGTACTTC.

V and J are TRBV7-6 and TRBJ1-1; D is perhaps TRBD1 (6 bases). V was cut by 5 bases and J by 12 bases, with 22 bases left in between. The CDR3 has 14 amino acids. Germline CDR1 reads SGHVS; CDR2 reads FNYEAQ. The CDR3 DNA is TGTGCCAGCAGCGCGTCTCTTAACAGGGTCATGACTTTCTTT. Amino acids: CASSASLNRVMTFF.

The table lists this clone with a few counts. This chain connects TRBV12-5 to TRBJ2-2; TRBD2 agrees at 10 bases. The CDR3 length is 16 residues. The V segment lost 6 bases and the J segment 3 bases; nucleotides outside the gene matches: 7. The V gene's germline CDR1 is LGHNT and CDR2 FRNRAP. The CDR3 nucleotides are TGTGCTAGTGGATGGACTAGCGGACCTTACACCGGGGAGCTGTTTTTT. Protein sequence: CASGWTSGPYTGELFF.

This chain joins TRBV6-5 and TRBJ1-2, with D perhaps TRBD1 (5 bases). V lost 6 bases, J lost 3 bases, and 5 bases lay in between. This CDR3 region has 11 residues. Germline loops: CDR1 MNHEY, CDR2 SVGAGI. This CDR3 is CASRQDYGYTF. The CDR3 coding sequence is TGTGCCAGCAGACAGGACTATGGCTACACCTTC.

The CDR3 region has the DNA TGCGCCAGCAGTGAACCAGACAGGGCTCCGCAGTATTTT. It codes for CASSEPDRAPQYF. V is TRBV10-1 and J is TRBJ2-3; 7 bases align to TRBD1. The V gene end was trimmed by 3 bases and the J gene end by 10 bases; junction bases not matched to a gene: 7. Germline-derived CDR1 and CDR2 are WNHNN and SYGVQD (reference sequence). CDR3 length: 13 residues.

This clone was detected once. CDR3 region: CASTFGAGDYGYTF. CDR3 bases: TGTGCCAGTACCTTCGGGGCGGGGGACTATGGCTACACCTTC. V is TRBV19 and J is TRBJ1-2; D is perhaps TRBD1 (5 bases). The CDR3 extends over 14 amino acids. Germline V gene lookup returns CDR1 LNHDA and CDR2 SQIVND (reference sequence). The V gene lost 7 bases and the J gene lost 3 bases, with 15 bases spanning the gap.

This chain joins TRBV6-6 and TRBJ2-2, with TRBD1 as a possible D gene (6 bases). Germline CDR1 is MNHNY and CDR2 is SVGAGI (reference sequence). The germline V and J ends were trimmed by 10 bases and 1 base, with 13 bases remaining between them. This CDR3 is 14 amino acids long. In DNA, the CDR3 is TGTGCCACTCTCAGGGGAATGAACACCGGGGAGCTGTTTTTT. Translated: CATLRGMNTGELFF.

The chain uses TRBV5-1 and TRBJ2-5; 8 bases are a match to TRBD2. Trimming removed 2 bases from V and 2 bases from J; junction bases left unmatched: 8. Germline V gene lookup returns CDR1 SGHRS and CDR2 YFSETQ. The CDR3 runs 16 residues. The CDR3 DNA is TGCGCCAGCAGCTTAGCGGGAGCGTTAGGTCAAGAGACCCAGTACTTC. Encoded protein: CASSLAGALGQETQYF. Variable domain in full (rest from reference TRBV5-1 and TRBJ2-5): KAGVTQTPRYLIKTRGQQVTLSCSPISGHRSVSWYQQTPGQGLQFLFEYFSETQRNKGNFPGRFSGRQFSNSRSEMNVSTLELGDSALYLCASSLAGALGQETQYFGPGTRLLVL.

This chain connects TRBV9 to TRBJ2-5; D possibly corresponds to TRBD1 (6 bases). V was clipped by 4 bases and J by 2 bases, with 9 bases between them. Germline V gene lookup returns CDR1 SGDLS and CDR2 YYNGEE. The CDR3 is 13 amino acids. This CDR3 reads CASSPGQQETQYF. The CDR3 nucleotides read TGTGCCAGCAGCCCGGGACAACAAGAGACCCAGTACTTC.

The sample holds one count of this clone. The CDR3 nucleotides are TGTGCCAGCAGCCAGACAGGGTACACTAATGAAAAACTGTTTTTT. Its protein product is CASSQTGYTNEKLFF. This chain links TRBV7-9 with TRBJ1-4; 7 positions agree with TRBD1. Germline V CDR1 and CDR2: SEHNR, FQNEAQ (reference sequence). The CDR3 contains 15 residues. The V and J ends lost 5 bases and 2 bases, in that order; junction bases with no gene match: 5. The complete variable domain, with remaining parts taken from reference TRBV7-9 and TRBJ1-4, reads DTGVSQNPRHKITKRGQNVTFRCDPISEHNRLYWYRQTLGQGPEFLTYFQNEAQLEKSRLLSDRFSAERPKGSFSTLEIQRTEQGDSAMYLCASSQTGYTNEKLFFGSGTQLSVL.

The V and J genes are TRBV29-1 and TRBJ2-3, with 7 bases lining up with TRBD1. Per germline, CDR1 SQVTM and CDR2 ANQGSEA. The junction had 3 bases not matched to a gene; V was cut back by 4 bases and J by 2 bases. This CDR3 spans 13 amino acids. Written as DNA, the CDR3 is TGCAGCGTTGTCACAGGGGTCACAGATACGCAGTATTTT. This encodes CSVVTGVTDTQYF.

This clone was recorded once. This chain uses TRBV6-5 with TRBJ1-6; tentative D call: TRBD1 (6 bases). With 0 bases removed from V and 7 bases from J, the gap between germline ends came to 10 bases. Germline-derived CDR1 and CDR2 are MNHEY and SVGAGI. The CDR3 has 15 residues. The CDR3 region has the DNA TGTGCCAGCAGTTACTCTGGGACACAAAATTCACCCCTCCACTTT. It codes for CASSYSGTQNSPLHF.

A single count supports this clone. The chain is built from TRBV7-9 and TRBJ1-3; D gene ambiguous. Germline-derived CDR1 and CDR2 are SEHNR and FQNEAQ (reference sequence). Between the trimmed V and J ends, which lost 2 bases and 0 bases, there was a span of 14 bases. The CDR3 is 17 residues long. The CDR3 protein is CASSLTRGSLSGNTIYF. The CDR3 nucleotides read TGTGCCAGCAGCTTAACGCGGGGTAGTCTCTCTGGAAACACCATATATTTT.

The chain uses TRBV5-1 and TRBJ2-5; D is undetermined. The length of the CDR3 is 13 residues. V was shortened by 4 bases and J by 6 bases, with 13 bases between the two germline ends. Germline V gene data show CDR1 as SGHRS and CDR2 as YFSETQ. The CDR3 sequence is CASSPYSRQTQYF. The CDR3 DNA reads TGCGCCAGCAGCCCCTATAGTCGGCAGACCCAGTACTTC.

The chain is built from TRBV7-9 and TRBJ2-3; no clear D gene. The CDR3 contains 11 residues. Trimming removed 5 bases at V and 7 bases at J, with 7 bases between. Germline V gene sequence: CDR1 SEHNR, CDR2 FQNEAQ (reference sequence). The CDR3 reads CASSPSNTQYF. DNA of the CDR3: TGTGCCAGCAGCCCGTCTAATACGCAGTATTTT.

CDR3 bases: TGTGCCAGCAGCGTAGAGGAGGGGAACTATGGCTACACCTTC. It specifies CASSVEEGNYGYTF. The rearrangement joins TRBV9 to TRBJ1-2; tentatively, D is TRBD1 (5 bases). The ends were cut back, 0 bases at V and 2 bases at J, with 8 bases in the middle. The CDR3 is 14 residues long. Germline V CDR1 and CDR2: SGDLS, YYNGEE. The entire variable domain, with the rest obtained from reference TRBV9 and TRBJ1-2, is as follows: DSGVTQTPKHLITATGQRVTLRCSPRSGDLSVYWYQQSLDQGLQFLIQYYNGEERAKGNILERFSAQQFPDLHSELNLSSLELGDSALYFCASSVEEGNYGYTFGSGTRLTVV.

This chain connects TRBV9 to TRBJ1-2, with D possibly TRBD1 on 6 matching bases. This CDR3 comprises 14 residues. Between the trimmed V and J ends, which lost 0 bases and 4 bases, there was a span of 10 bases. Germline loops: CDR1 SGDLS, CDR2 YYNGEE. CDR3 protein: CASSVGQEAYGYTF. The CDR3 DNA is TGTGCCAGCAGCGTAGGACAGGAGGCCTATGGCTACACCTTC.

CDR3 nucleotides: TGTGCCAGCAGCCCGACAGGGGGCGGCACGGAAGCTTTCTTT. Residues: CASSPTGGGTEAFF. The chain uses TRBV4-2 and TRBJ1-1, with TRBD1 identical over 10 bases. V was pared by 4 bases and J by 8 bases, with 7 bases of the junction left unmatched. Germline V gives CDR1 LGHNA, CDR2 YNFKEQ. The CDR3 has 14 amino acids.

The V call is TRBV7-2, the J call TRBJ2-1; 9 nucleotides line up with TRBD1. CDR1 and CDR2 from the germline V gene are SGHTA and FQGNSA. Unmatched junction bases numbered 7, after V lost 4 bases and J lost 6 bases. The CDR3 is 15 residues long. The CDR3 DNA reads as TGTGCCAGCAGCTCGGACAGGGGTGGATTCAATGAGCAGTTCTTC. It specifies CASSSDRGGFNEQFF.

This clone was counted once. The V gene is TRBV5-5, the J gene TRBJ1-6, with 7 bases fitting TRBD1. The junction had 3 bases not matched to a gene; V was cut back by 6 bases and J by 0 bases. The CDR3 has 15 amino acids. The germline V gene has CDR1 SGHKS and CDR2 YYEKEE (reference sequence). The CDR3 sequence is CASTWDSSYNSPLHF. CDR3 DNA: TGTGCCAGCACCTGGGACAGCTCCTATAATTCACCCCTCCACTTT.